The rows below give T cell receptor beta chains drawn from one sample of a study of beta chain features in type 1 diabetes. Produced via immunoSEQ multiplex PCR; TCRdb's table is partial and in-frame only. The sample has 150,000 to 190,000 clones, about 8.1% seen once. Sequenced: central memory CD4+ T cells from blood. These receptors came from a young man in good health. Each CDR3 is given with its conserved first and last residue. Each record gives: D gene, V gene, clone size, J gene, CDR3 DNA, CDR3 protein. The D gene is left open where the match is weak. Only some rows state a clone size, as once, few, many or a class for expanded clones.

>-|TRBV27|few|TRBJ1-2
TGTGCCAGCAGTCCCCAAACGGGGTCCTATGGCTACACCTTC
CASSPQTGSYGYTF
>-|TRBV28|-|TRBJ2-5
TGTGCCAGCAGTTTCCCCTCAGCGGGTCAAGAGACCCAGTACTTC
CASSFPSAGQETQYF
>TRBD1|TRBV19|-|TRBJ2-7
TGTGCCAGTACCAAACAGGGGGGCTCCTACGAGCAGTACTTC
CASTKQGGSYEQYF
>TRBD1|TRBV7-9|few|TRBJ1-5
TGTGCCAGCAGCTCCACAGGGGTCCGGGCCCAGCATTTT
CASSSTGVRAQHF
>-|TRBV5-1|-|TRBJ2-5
TGCGCCAGCAGCTTGGAGGGGACAACCCAAGAGACCCAGTACTTC
CASSLEGTTQETQYF
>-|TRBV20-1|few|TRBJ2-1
TGCAGTGCTTTACTTCACAATGAGCAGTTCTTC
CSALLHNEQFF
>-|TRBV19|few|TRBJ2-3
TGTGCCAGTAGTATGCGGGGACTGCCATACACAGATACGCAGTATTTT
CASSMRGLPYTDTQYF
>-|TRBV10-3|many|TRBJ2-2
TGTGCCATCGGAGAGGAGAACACCGGGGAGCTGTTTTTT
CAIGEENTGELFF
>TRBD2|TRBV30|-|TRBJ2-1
TGTGCCTGGACCCGGACTAGCGCATACAATGAGCAGTTCTTC
CAWTRTSAYNEQFF
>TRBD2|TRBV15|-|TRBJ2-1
TGTGCCACCAGCAGAGGCGGGGGACTAGCTTACAATGAGCAGTTCTTC
CATSRGGGLAYNEQFF
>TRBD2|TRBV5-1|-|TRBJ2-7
TGCGCCAGCAGCTCCTCCGGGACTAGCGGGGAGGCCGAGCAGTACTTC
CASSSSGTSGEAEQYF
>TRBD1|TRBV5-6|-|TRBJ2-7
TGTGCCAGCAGGCCGAATCTTATCCGGGACAGCTCCTACGAGCAGTACTTC
CASRPNLIRDSSYEQYF
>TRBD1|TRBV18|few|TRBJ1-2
TGTGCCAGCTCCCTCGGACAGGGAGGAGGCTACACCTTC
CASSLGQGGGYTF
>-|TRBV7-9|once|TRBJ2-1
TGTGCCAGCAGCCGACAGGAAAGTTACAATGAGCAGTTCTTC
CASSRQESYNEQFF
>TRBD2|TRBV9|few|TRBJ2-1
TGTGCCAGCAGCGTCCGGACTAGCGGGAGGGTTCAGGAGCAGTTCTTC
CASSVRTSGRVQEQFF
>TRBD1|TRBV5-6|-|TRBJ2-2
TGTGCCAGCAGCTCCAGGGGGCGCACCGGGGAGCTGTTTTTT
CASSSRGRTGELFF
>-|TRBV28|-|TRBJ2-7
TGTGCCAGCAGGCCAGGGGGGCAGGGGAGCTACGAGCAGTACTTC
CASRPGGQGSYEQYF
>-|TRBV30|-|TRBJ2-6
TGTGCCCGGAGCCTATTCTCTGGGGCCAACGTCCTGACTTTC
CARSLFSGANVLTF
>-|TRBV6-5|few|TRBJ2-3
TGTGCCAGTTCCCCTAGCACAGATACGCAGTATTTT
CASSPSTDTQYF
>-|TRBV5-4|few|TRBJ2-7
TGTGCCAGCAGCCCCCCCAATGGAGTCGCGGGGAGCTACGAGCAGTACTTC
CASSPPNGVAGSYEQYF
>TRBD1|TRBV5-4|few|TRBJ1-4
TGTGCCAGCAGCTTGGACAGGGGAAGTGAAAAACTGTTTTTT
CASSLDRGSEKLFF
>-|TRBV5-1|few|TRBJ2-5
TGCGCCAGCAGGGAGTTCCAAGAGACCCAGTACTTC
CASREFQETQYF
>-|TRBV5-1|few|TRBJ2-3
TGCGCCAGCACGGACTACTCTAGCACAGATACGCAGTATTTT
CASTDYSSTDTQYF
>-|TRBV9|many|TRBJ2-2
TGTGCCAGCAGCGTAGAATTGCTGTCGGGAACCGGGGAGCTGTTTTTT
CASSVELLSGTGELFF
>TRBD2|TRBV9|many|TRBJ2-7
TGTGCCAGCAGCGCGGGACTAGCGGGGGACTACGAGCAGTACTTC
CASSAGLAGDYEQYF
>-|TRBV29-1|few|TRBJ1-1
TGCAGCGTTGAAGTCGGGGGGTCGGCTTTCTTT
CSVEVGGSAFF
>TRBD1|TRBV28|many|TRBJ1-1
TGTGCCAGCAGCTGGACAGGCCTGGGTGACACTGAAGCTTTCTTT
CASSWTGLGDTEAFF
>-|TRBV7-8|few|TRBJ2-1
TGTGCCAGCCGGGAACTAGGACGTATTAATGAGCAGTTCTTC
CASRELGRINEQFF
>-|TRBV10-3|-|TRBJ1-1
TGTGCCATCAGTTCTCGCCCGGGAGGGGAGAACACTGAAGCTTTCTTT
CAISSRPGGENTEAFF
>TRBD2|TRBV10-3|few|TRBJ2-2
TGTGCCATCAGTGAGTCAGCGGGGGTGAACACCGGGGAGCTGTTTTTT
CAISESAGVNTGELFF
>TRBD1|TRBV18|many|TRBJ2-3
TGTGCCAGCTCGCCTACAGGGGAAGATACGCAGTATTTT
CASSPTGEDTQYF
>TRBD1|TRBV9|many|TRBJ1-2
TGTGCCAGCAGCCCAGGGACAGGGGAGCTCTATGGCTACACCTTC
CASSPGTGELYGYTF
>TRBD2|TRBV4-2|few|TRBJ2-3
TGTGCCAGCAGCCAAGCCCTAGCGGGAGGAACCACAGATACGCAGTATTTT
CASSQALAGGTTDTQYF
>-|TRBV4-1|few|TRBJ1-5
TGCGCCAGCAGCCAAGCCCAGGCCCCCCGGCCCCAGCATTTT
CASSQAQAPRPQHF
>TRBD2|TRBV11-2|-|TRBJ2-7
TGTGCCAGCAGCTTGGGACTAGACTCCTACGAGCAGTACTTC
CASSLGLDSYEQYF
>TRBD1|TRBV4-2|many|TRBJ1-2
TGTGCCAGCAGCCAGACAGGACAGGGGAGTTATGGCTACACCTTC
CASSQTGQGSYGYTF
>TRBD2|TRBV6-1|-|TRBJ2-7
TGTGCCAGCAGGAGGGGACTAGCGGTCGACGAGCAGTACTTC
CASRRGLAVDEQYF
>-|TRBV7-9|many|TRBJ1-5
TGTGCCAGCAGGAACTCAGGGAACGATCAGCCCCAGCATTTT
CASRNSGNDQPQHF
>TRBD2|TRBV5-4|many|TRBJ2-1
TGTGCCAGCAGCTTGACTAGCGGGGGGGACAATGAGCAGTTCTTC
CASSLTSGGDNEQFF
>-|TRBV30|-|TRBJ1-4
TGTGCCTTCCCGGGGGGGGCTGAAAAACTGTTTTTT
CAFPGGAEKLFF
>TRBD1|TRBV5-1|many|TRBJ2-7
TGCGCCAGCCATCCGGGACAGGGGGTCTACGAGCAGTACTTC
CASHPGQGVYEQYF
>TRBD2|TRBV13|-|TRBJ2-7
TGTGCCAGCAGCTTAACAGGCGGGAGGGCCCGGGACGAGCAGTACTTC
CASSLTGGRARDEQYF
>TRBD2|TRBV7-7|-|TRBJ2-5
TGTGCTAGCAGTACAATTAGCGGGATACAAGAGACCCAGTACTTC
CASSTISGIQETQYF
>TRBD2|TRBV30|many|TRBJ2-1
TGTGCCTGGAGTGTACTAGCGGCTTACAATGAGCAGTTCTTC
CAWSVLAAYNEQFF